This T cell receptor (beta chain) derives from a study of CD8 T cells in ankylosing spondylitis. The study, taken as a whole, reports: Reactive arthritis synovial fluid and blood were previously reported to contain some motif variants.

As to this clonotype: Antigen: not known.

TCRdb processed the 5' RACE reads anew with MiXCR; each CDR3 protein has one entry. The profile shows 150,000 to 200,000 distinct CDR3 sequences, 9.5% to 13% of them singletons. The CDR3 spans 15 residues. Germline CDR1 reads SQVTM; CDR2 reads ANQGSEA. Losses at the gene ends were 6 bases for V and 4 bases for J; bases not matched to a gene: 11. The material sequenced was blood, either unsorted or a sorted T cell fraction (not recorded which). This rearrangement joins TRBV29-1 to TRBJ1-1; 10 bases map to TRBD1. This sequence originates from a male donor with ankylosing spondylitis or in good health (not recorded which). CDR3 bases: TGCAGCGTGGAGACAGGGGGCAGGGGTATCACTGAAGCTTTCTTT. Protein product: CSVETGGRGITEAFF.